What follows are 5 T cell receptor beta chains derived from one specimen sequenced in a study of blood T cells in healthy people across ages. A second PCR of roughly 7 to 11 cycles used a sample-barcoded 5' primer and a J-beta primer mix. MiXCR was run by TCRdb on the 5' RACE reads, yielding one entry per CDR3 protein. In the table there are 1.5 million to 2 million distinct CDR3 sequences, over 25% of which are singletons. What was sequenced was blood. The receptor set was obtained from a woman aged 30 to 39 in good health.

Turning to this clonotype: A much larger clone differs by one base, so this may be a read error. CDR3 protein: CASAMGEQYF. The DNA of the CDR3 is TGTGCCAGCGCGATGGGGGAGCAGTACTTC. The chain has TRBV7-9 and TRBJ2-7; D call uncertain. The CDR3 sequence is 10 residues long. From germline, CDR1 is SEHNR and CDR2 FQNEAQ (reference sequence). Trimming removed 8 bases from V and 7 bases from J, with 9 bases in between.

This clonotype was recorded only once. V and J are TRBV20-1 and TRBJ2-1, with 13 bases identical to TRBD2. This CDR3 is 16 amino acids long. J was trimmed by 6 bases and V by 6 bases; bases with no gene match: 11. CDR1 is DFQATT, CDR2 SNEGSKA, per germline (reference sequence). CDR3 sequence reads: CSAITSGGGLLNEQFF. The CDR3 DNA is TGCAGTGCCATAACTAGCGGGGGGGGGCTTCTCAATGAGCAGTTCTTC.

This clonotype appeared a few times. V gene TRBV4-1 combines with J gene TRBJ1-1, with TRBD1 as a possible D gene (5 bases). Germline CDR1 MGHRA, CDR2 YSYEKL. This CDR3 region has 14 residues. V lost 1 base to trimming and J lost 8 bases, with 14 bases between them. CDR3 protein: CASSQVVGRAEAFF. DNA for the CDR3: TGCGCCAGCAGCCAAGTAGTCGGCAGGGCCGAAGCTTTCTTT.

This clonotype has only a few counts. The gene calls are TRBV7-9 and TRBJ1-4; D is ambiguous. Germline V gene lookup returns CDR1 SEHNR and CDR2 FQNEAQ (reference sequence). V lost 7 bases and J lost 4, with 16 bases in between. The length of the CDR3 is 15 residues. The CDR3 nucleotides are TGTGCCAGCAAGTCCGAACAGTCAAATAATGAAAAACTGTTTTTT. It translates to CASKSEQSNNEKLFF.

Comments on this clonotype: A much larger clone sits a single nucleotide away, making a read error possible. This chain joins TRBV20-1 and TRBJ1-5; TRBD1 matches at 9 bases. Germline-derived CDR1 and CDR2 are DFQATT and SNEGSKA (reference sequence). J gave up 10 bases and V 6 bases, and 13 bases lay outside the gene matches. The CDR3 consists of 14 residues. This chain's CDR3 is CSAQRTGVGHPQHF. CDR3 sequence (DNA): TGCAGTGCGCAACGGACAGGGGTAGGTCACCCCCAGCATTTT.